This T cell receptor (beta chain) was observed in a study of T-cell reconstitution after alpha-beta-depleted transplantation in children. This clonotype showed up many times. The CDR3 runs to 15 residues. The germline V gene encodes CDR1 SGHTA and CDR2 FQGTGA. The trim removed 3 bases at V and 4 bases at J, leaving 5 bases unmatched. Preparing the TCRbeta library involved the use of unique molecular identifiers. TCRdb reprocessed the PCR reads via MiXCR and lists one record per CDR3 protein. The sample yields 250,000 to 300,000 distinct CDR3 sequences, approximately 10% seen once. The sequences come from peripheral blood, collected 180 days after TCRalphabeta/CD19-depleted stem cell transplant. The genes are TRBV7-3 and TRBJ2-1; the match to TRBD2 covers 8 bases. This receptor was taken from a male patient aged 2-9 years who had a stem cell transplant for chronic granulomatous disease, so the T cells may come from the graft donor. The chain's CDR3 is CASSLGAGDYNEQFF. DNA of the CDR3: TGTGCCAGCAGCTTGGGAGCGGGAGATTACAATGAGCAGTTCTTC.